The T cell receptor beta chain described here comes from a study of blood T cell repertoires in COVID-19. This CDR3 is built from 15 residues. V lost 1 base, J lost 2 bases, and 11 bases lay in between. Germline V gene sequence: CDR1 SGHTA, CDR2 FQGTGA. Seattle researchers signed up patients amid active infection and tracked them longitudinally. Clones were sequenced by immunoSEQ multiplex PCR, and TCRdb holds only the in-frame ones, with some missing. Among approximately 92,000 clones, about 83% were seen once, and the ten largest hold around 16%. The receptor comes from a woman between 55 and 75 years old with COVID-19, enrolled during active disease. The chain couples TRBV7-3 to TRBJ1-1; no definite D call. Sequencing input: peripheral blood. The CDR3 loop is CASSLSRVGNTEAFF. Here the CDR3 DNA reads TGTGCCAGCAGCTTAAGTCGGGTGGGTAACACTGAAGCTTTCTTT.